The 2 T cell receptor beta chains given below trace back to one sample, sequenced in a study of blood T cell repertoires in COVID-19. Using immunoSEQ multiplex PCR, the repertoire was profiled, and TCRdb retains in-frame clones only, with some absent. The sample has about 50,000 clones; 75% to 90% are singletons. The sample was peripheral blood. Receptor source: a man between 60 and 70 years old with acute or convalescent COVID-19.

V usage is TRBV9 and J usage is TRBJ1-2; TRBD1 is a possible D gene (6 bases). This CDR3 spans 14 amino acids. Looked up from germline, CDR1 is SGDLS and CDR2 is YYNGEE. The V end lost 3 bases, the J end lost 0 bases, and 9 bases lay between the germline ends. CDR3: CASSGGGANYGYTF. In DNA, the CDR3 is TGTGCCAGCAGCGGAGGGGGGGCTAACTATGGCTACACCTTC. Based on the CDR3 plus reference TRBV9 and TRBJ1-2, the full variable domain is DSGVTQTPKHLITATGQRVTLRCSPRSGDLSVYWYQQSLDQGLQFLIQYYNGEERAKGNILERFSAQQFPDLHSELNLSSLELGDSALYFCASSGGGANYGYTFGSGTRLTVV.

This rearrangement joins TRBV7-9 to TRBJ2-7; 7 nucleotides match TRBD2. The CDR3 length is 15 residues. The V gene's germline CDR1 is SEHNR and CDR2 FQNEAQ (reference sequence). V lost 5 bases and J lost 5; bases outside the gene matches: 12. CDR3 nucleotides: TGTGCCAGCAGCCCCTGGAGGGAGGGTCAGGACGAGCAGTACTTC. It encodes CASSPWREGQDEQYF.